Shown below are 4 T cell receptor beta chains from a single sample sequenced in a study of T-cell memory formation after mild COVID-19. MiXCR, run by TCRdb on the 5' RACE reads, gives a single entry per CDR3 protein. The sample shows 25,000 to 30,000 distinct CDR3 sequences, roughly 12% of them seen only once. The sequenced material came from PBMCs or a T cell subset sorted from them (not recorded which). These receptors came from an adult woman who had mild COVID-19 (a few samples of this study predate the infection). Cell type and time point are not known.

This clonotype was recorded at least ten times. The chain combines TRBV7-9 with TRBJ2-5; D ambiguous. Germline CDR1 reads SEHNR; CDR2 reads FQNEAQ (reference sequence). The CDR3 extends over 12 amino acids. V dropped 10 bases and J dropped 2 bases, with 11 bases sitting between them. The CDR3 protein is CATGRSQETQYF. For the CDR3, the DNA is TGTGCCACAGGACGGTCACAAGAGACCCAGTACTTC. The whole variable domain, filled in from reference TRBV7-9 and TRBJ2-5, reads DTGVSQNPRHKITKRGQNVTFRCDPISEHNRLYWYRQTLGQGPEFLTYFQNEAQLEKSRLLSDRFSAERPKGSFSTLEIQRTEQGDSAMYLCATGRSQETQYFGPGTRLLVL.

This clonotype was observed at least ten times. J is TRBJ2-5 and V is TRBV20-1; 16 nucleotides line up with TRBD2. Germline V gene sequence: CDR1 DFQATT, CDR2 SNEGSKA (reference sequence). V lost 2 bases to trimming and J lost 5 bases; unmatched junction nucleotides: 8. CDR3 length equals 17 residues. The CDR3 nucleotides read TGCAGTGCTAGAACGGGACTAGCGGGGGGGCCGAGGGAGACCCAGTACTTC. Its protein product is CSARTGLAGGPRETQYF.

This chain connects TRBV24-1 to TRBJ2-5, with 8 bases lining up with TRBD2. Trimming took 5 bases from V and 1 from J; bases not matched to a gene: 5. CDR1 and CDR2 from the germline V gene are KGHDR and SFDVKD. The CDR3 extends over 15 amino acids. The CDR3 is CATSARGGFQETQYF. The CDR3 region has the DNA TGTGCCACCAGTGCTCGCGGGGGGTTCCAAGAGACCCAGTACTTC.

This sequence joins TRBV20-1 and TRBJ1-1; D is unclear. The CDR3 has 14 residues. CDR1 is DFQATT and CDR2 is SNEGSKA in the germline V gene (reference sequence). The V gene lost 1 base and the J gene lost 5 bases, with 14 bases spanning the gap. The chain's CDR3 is CSARGGRGVTEAFF. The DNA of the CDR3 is TGCAGTGCTAGAGGTGGCCGGGGAGTGACTGAAGCTTTCTTT.